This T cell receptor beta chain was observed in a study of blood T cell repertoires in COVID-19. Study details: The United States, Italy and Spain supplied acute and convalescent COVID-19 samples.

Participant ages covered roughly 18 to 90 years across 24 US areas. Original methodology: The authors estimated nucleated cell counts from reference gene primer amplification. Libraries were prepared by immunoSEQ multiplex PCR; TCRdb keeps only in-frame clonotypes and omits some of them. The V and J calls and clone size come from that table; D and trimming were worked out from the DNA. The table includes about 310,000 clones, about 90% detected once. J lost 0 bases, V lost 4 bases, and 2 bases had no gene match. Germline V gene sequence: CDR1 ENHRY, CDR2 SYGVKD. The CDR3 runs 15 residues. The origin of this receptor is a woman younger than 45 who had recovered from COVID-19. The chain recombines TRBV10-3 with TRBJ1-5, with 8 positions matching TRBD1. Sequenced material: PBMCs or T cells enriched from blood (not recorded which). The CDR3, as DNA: TGTGCCATCAGTGCGGGACAGGATAGCAATCAGCCCCAGCATTTT. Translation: CAISAGQDSNQPQHF.